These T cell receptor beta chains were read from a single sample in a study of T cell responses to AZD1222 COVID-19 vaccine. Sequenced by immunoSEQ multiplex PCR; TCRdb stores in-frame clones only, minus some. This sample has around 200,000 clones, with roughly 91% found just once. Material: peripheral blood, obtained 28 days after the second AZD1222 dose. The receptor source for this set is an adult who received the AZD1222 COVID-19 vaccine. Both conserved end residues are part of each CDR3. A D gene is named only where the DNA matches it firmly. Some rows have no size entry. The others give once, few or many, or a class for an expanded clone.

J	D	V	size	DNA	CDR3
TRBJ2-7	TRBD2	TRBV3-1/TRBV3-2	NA	TGTGCCAGCAGCCAAGGTCCGGCGGGAGGGCGGAGCGAGCAGTACTTC	CASSQGPAGGRSEQYF
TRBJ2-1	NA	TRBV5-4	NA	TGTGCCAGCACTCGAGCACTAGACTCCTACAATGAGCAGTTCTTC	CASTRALDSYNEQFF
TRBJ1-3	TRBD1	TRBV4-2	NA	TGTGCCAGCAGCCTGGGACAGGGGGCGAATGGAAACACCATATATTTT	CASSLGQGANGNTIYF
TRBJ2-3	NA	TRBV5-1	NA	TGCGCCAGCGGACGGGAAACAGATACGCAGTATTTT	CASGRETDTQYF
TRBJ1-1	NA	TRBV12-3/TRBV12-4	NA	TGTGCCAGCAGTTTCGGGGTCCCCACTGAAGCTTTCTTT	CASSFGVPTEAFF
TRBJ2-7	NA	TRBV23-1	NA	TGCGCCAGCAGTCCCGCACAGTTGTACGAGCAGTACTTC	CASSPAQLYEQYF
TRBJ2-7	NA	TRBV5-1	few	TGCGCCAGCAGCTCGGCAGGGAGTGTTACCGACGAGCAGTACTTC	CASSSAGSVTDEQYF
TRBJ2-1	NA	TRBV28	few	TGTGCCAGCAGTGCCTACAGGGCTAACTCCTACAATGAGCAGTTCTTC	CASSAYRANSYNEQFF
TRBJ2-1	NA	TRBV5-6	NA	TGTGCCAGCAGCCCTGGTCCAAACGAGCAGTTCTTC	CASSPGPNEQFF
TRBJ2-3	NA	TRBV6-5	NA	TGTGCCAGCAGCCCGCAGGGCCCCCCGGATACGCAGTATTTT	CASSPQGPPDTQYF
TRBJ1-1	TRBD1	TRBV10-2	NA	TGCGCCAGCAGTGAGTATACCCCGACAGGGACGGTGGGGACGAACACTGAAGCTTTCTTT	CASSEYTPTGTVGTNTEAFF
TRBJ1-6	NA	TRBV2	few	TGTGCCAGCAAGTACCCGGGTCCCCACCACTTT	CASKYPGPHHF
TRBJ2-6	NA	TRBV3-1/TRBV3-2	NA	TGTGCCAGCAGCCAAGATCCCAGGCGGCTCAGTGGGGCCAACGTCCTGACTTTC	CASSQDPRRLSGANVLTF
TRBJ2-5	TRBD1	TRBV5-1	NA	TGCGCCAGCAGCCCGGGACAGGGAGGAGAGACCCAGTACTTC	CASSPGQGGETQYF
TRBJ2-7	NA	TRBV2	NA	TGTGCCAGCAGTGACAGGGGCGAGCAGTACTTC	CASSDRGEQYF
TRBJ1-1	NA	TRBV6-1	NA	TGTGCCAGCAGTGAATTCCAGTACACTGAAGCTTTCTTT	CASSEFQYTEAFF
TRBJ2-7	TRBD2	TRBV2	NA	TGTGCCAGCAGTGAAGCGGGAGTAGCGGGGGCCAGCTACGAGCAGTACTTC	CASSEAGVAGASYEQYF
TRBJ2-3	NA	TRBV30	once	TGTGCCTGGAGTTTAACTTCTTTTGACACAGATACGCAGTATTTT	CAWSLTSFDTDTQYF
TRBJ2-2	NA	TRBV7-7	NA	TGTGCTAGCAGCTTAGGAGGGACCGGGGAGCTGTTTTTT	CASSLGGTGELFF
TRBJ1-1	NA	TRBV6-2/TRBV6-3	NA	TGTGCCAGCAGTTACTCGAGCAGGGAAGCTTTCTTT	CASSYSSREAFF
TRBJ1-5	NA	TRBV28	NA	TGTGCCAGCATGAGAGGGGGGAGCAATCAGCCCCAGCATTTT	CASMRGGSNQPQHF
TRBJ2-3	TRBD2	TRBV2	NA	TGTGCCAGCAAGGGCCCACATACTAGCGGGAGGACAGATACGCAGTATTTT	CASKGPHTSGRTDTQYF
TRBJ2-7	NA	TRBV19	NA	TGTGCCAGTAGTAGGGGTGGCGAGCAGTACTTC	CASSRGGEQYF
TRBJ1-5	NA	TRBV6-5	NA	TGTGCCAGCAGTTACACGAATAGGGGCAATCAGCCCCAGCATTTT	CASSYTNRGNQPQHF
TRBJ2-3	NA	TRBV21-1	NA	TGTGCCAGCAGCAAAGGAACTAGCAGGTACCCGGATCATACGCAGTATTTT	CASSKGTSRYPDHTQYF
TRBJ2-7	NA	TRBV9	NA	TGTGCCAGCAGCGTAGCCCAGGGATTCGGGGACGAGCAGTACTTC	CASSVAQGFGDEQYF
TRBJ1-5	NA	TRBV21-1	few	TGTGCCAGCAGCAAACACCTCCCCTTGCCCCATAGCAATCAGCCCCAGCATTTT	CASSKHLPLPHSNQPQHF
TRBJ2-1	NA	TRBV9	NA	TGTGCCAGCAGCGTAGAGGGCGGGCCTAACAATGAGCAGTTCTTC	CASSVEGGPNNEQFF
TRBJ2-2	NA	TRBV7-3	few	TGTGCCAGCAGCTCCGGACAGCACACCGGGGAGCTGTTTTTT	CASSSGQHTGELFF
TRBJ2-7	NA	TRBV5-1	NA	TGCGCCAGCAGGACCGGGACGGCGACCTACGAGCAGTACTTC	CASRTGTATYEQYF
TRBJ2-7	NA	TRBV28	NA	TGTGCCAGCAGTTTATCTTATTACGAGCAGTACTTC	CASSLSYYEQYF
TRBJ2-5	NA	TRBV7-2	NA	TGTGCCAGCAGCCCAAGGGGAGAAGAGACCCAGTACTTC	CASSPRGEETQYF
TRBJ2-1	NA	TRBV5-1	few	TGCGCCAGCAGCTTGGGGCAGCCGGACAATGAGCAGTTCTTC	CASSLGQPDNEQFF
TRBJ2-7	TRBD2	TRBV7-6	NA	TGTGCCAGCAGCTTAGCCCCCCCGGGCGGGGGGCAGGGCGAGCAGTACTTC	CASSLAPPGGGQGEQYF
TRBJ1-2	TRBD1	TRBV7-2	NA	TGTGCCAGCAGCTTAGGGACAGGGGCGACCTATGGCTACACCTTC	CASSLGTGATYGYTF
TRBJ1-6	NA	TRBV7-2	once	TGTGCCAGCAGCGCTCAACGACAGGCCCGGCCGAGGTCACCCCTCCACTTT	CASSAQRQARPRSPLHF
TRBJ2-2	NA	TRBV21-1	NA	TGTGCCAGCAGCAAAGAAGAGCTAGCGGGAGGTAGGAACACCGGGGAGCTGTTTTTT	CASSKEELAGGRNTGELFF
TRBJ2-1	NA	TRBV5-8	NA	TGTGCCAGCAGCTTGGGAGCTGGGTACAATGAGCAGTTCTTC	CASSLGAGYNEQFF
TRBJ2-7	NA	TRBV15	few	TGTGCCACCAGCAGGGTTGTCTCCTACGAGCAGTACTTC	CATSRVVSYEQYF
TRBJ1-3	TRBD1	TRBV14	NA	TGTGCCAGCAGCCGCGGACAGGGGGCAACTGGAAACACCATATATTTT	CASSRGQGATGNTIYF
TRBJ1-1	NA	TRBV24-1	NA	TGTGCCACCAGTGATACCAGGGGCGGGAACACTGAAGCTTTCTTT	CATSDTRGGNTEAFF
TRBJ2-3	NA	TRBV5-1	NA	TGCGCCAGCAGCTTGACACGTCCAGCGACAGTGTTTAGCACAGATACGCAGTATTTT	CASSLTRPATVFSTDTQYF